Presented here are 9 T cell receptor beta chains from one specimen sequenced in a study of metastatic and nonmetastatic thyroid tumors. TCRdb reanalyzed the PCR reads with MiXCR. The table has approximately 19,000 clones, about 20% seen once. The entire patient cohort was treatment-naive prior to thyroid surgery. Sequencing used tumor tissue. All receptors come from a male donor with papillary thyroid cancer or a benign thyroid nodule (not recorded which). Some clones in this sample may be carry-over from other donors' samples.

This clone was counted at least ten times. The genes are TRBV20-1 and TRBJ1-2; D is perhaps TRBD1 (5 bases). The CDR3 runs 13 residues. Germline CDR1 reads DFQATT; CDR2 reads SNEGSKA (reference sequence). The germline V and J ends were trimmed by 0 bases and 6 bases, with 11 bases remaining between them. The CDR3 loop reads CSARDNRGHGYTF. CDR3 coding DNA: TGCAGTGCTAGAGATAATAGGGGCCATGGCTACACCTTC.

This clone was observed many times. This sequence joins TRBV20-1 and TRBJ2-7, with D unclear. Germline-derived CDR1 and CDR2 are DFQATT and SNEGSKA (reference sequence). With 2 bases removed from V and 1 base from J, the gap between germline ends came to 12 bases. CDR3 length: 14 residues. Here the CDR3 reads CSARILGSSYEQYF. The DNA for the CDR3 is TGCAGTGCTAGAATTCTGGGCAGTTCCTACGAGCAGTACTTC.

This clone counts as medium-sized (0.01 to 0.1%). The chain uses TRBV25-1 and TRBJ2-1, with D uncertain. V lost 3 bases, J lost 9 bases, and 6 bases lay in between. This CDR3 is 11 amino acids long. The germline V gene has CDR1 MGHDK and CDR2 SYGVNS. The CDR3 spells CASSESSEQFF. In nucleotides, the CDR3 is TGTGCCAGCAGTGAGTCCAGTGAGCAGTTCTTC.

This sequence joins TRBV7-6 and TRBJ2-2, with TRBD2 identical over 9 bases. The V and J ends lost 6 bases and 2 bases, in that order; junction bases with no gene match: 13. This CDR3 region has 18 residues. The germline CDR1 and CDR2 sequences are SGHVS and FNYEAQ. The CDR3 region is CASSPRYIAGVNTGELFF. In DNA, the CDR3 is TGTGCCAGCAGTCCCCGATATATAGCGGGGGTAAACACCGGGGAGCTGTTTTTT.

This clone was counted ten times or more. V and J are TRBV4-2 and TRBJ2-3, with a tentative D call TRBD1 (5 bases). CDR1 LGHNA and CDR2 YNFKEQ come from the germline V gene. This CDR3 contains 15 residues. V lost 1 base and J 3 bases, leaving 11 bases between the germline ends. The chain's CDR3 is CASSQVAGLTDTQYF. The CDR3 DNA is TGTGCCAGCAGCCAAGTGGCAGGGTTAACAGATACGCAGTATTTT.

This clone appeared many times. The rearrangement links TRBV14 to TRBJ2-5, with 7 bases identical to TRBD1. CDR1 is SGHDN and CDR2 is FVKESK in the germline V gene. This CDR3 comprises 13 residues. Losses at the gene ends were 4 bases for V and 4 bases for J; bases not matched to a gene: 3. CDR3 region: CASSRQGPETQYF. CDR3 nucleotide sequence: TGTGCCAGCAGCCGACAGGGACCAGAGACCCAGTACTTC.

This clone was counted at least ten times. A junction end diverges from the germline sequence, so it may reflect a read error. The chain joins TRBV11-2 to TRBJ2-1; 10 bases agree with TRBD2. From germline, CDR1 is SGHAT and CDR2 FQNNGV. The CDR3 spans 18 residues. CDR3 residues: CVSKELAGVPSSYNEQFF. CDR3 in DNA: TGTGTCAGCAAGGAGCTAGCGGGAGTTCCCAGCTCCTACAATGAGCAGTTCTTC.

At least ten counts were recorded for this clone. Other DNA sequences in the same sample also yield this CDR3. V and J are TRBV5-6 and TRBJ1-2, with no clear D. The CDR3 extends over 11 amino acids. In germline, CDR1 is SGHDT, CDR2 YYEEEE. V was shortened by 5 bases and J by 8 bases, with 10 bases between the two germline ends. CDR3 amino acids: CASSVTEGYTF. The CDR3 coding sequence is TGTGCCAGCAGTGTGACGGAGGGCTACACCTTC.

CDR3 coding DNA: TGTGCCAGCAGCTTATGGGGCGTACCCTCCTACAATGAGCAGTTCTTC. This encodes CASSLWGVPSYNEQFF. The chain uses TRBV7-3 and TRBJ2-1; possibly TRBD1 for D (5 bases). The germline V gene has CDR1 SGHTA and CDR2 FQGTGA. Trimming cost V 2 bases and J 0 bases, with 11 bases left between them. The CDR3 runs 16 residues.